The 3 T cell receptor beta chains below were found in one sample sequenced in a study of blood T cell repertoires in COVID-19. Clones were sequenced by immunoSEQ multiplex PCR, and TCRdb holds only the in-frame ones, with some missing. Here the sample spans approximately 210,000 clones, around 90% being singletons. The sample consisted of peripheral blood. The receptors originated from a human donor in a cohort sampled during active COVID-19.

This clone has just one count. CDR3: CASSATGRGINSPLHF. CDR3 nucleotide sequence: TGTGCCAGCAGTGCAACCGGGAGGGGAATAAATTCACCCCTCCACTTT. The rearrangement joins TRBV6-1 to TRBJ1-6; D is perhaps TRBD1 (5 bases). The CDR3 extends over 16 amino acids. The V gene lost 4 bases and the J gene lost 7 bases, with 17 bases spanning the gap. Germline V lookup: CDR1 MNHNS, CDR2 SASEGT.

This chain joins TRBV5-4 and TRBJ2-3; TRBD2 matches at 12 bases. J lost 4 bases, V lost 6 bases, and 6 bases had no gene match. The CDR3 is 15 residues long. Germline CDR1 is SGHNT and CDR2 is YYREEE (reference sequence). The CDR3 is CASKPSGGAPDTQYF. The CDR3 bases are TGTGCCAGCAAACCTAGCGGGGGGGCCCCAGATACGCAGTATTTT.

DNA of the CDR3: TGTGCCAGCAGTGAAGTCGGGGAGAACACTGAAGCTTTCTTT. It codes for CASSEVGENTEAFF. The gene calls are TRBV6-1 and TRBJ1-1; D remains unclear. V gave up 1 base and J gave up 1 base, with 7 bases separating them. Germline V gene lookup returns CDR1 MNHNS and CDR2 SASEGT. This CDR3 contains 14 residues.